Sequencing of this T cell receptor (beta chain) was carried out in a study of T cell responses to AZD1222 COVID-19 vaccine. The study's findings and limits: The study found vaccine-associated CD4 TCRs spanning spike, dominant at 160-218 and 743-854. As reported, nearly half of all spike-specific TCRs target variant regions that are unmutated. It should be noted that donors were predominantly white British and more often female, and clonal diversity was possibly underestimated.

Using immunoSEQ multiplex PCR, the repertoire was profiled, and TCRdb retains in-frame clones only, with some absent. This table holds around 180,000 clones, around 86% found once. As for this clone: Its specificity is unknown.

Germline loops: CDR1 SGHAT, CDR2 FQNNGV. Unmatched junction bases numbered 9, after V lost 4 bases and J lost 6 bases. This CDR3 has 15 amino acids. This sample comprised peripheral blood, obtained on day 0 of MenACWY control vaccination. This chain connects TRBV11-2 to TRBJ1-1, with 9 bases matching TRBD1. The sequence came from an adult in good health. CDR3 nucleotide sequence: TGTGCCAGCAGCTCAGGCCTGGGACAGGGCCCTGAAGCTTTCTTT. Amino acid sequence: CASSSGLGQGPEAFF.